The present entry profiles one T cell receptor (beta chain) with its context. This clonotype was recorded a few times. It has no known antigen specificity. Base qualities are not at hand, and no much larger clone is one base apart. The treatment or condition label, as the study defines it: live attenuated yellow fever vaccine strain. A standard Ficoll-Paque protocol was used to isolate PBMCs from peripheral blood. Dynabeads CD4 and CD8 positive selection kits were used to isolate CD4 and CD8 T-cell fractions. RNA was extracted with TriZol from bulk PBMCs, CD4 and CD8 fractions, and dextramer-positive and dextramer-negative fractions. The sample belongs to a study of T cells after yellow fever vaccination (dated 2019 in TCRdb). About the full investigation: The SMART-Seq v4 Ultra Low Input RNA kit was used to prepare libraries from fractions with low cell numbers. To track T-cell clones before and after primary and booster YFV17D yellow fever vaccination, bulk TCR alpha and beta repertoires were sequenced longitudinally. Two healthy male donors, one aged 18 to 30 and one aged 30 to 39 years, were included in the cohort. Blood samples were taken at several timepoints before and after primary and secondary immunization, and bulk PBMC replicates and cell subsets were isolated.

General study outcomes and caveats: Computational filtering was needed because FACS-sorted repertoires could contain abundant contaminating clonotypes from the bulk population. After the booster, most clones that had expanded after primary vaccination were detected again (around 97% of CD4 and around nine tenths of CD8), suggesting broad maintenance of memory. A small share of clonotypes occurred in both CD4 and CD8 compartments, likely arising from convergent recombination. Because the study included only a couple of donors, the extent to which the findings can be generalized is limited. Compared with the primary T-cell response, the secondary T-cell response was weaker but faster, peaking on day 5 rather than day 15.

The instrument given in TCRdb is Illumina NovaSeq 6000. Synthesis of TCR cDNA relied on 5'RACE template switching, a step that introduced a universal primer site along with unique molecular identifiers. cDNA synthesis was primed from both the TCR alpha and TCR beta constant segments. Library amplification used two PCR steps, and the second PCR step added sample barcodes and sequencing adapters. Sequencing of the libraries was done on either Illumina HiSeq 2500 (2x100 bp) or NovaSeq (2x150 bp). In the source study's methods: MIGEC was used to demultiplex reads and collapse the reads into UMI consensus sequences, and MiXCR was used for V(D)J alignment. Vaccine-responding clonotypes were defined with edgeR using replicate PBMC samples, requiring FDR below 0.01 and a log2 fold change above 5 up to day 15. Bulk clonotypes were assigned CD4 or CD8 identity according to which sequenced CD4 or CD8 repertoire held them at higher abundance. The public reads were reanalyzed by TCRdb: fastp trimming at Q25, MiXCR alignment, in-frame beta chains only. For every CDR3 protein sequence, its rows merge into one entry that carries the most common genes and DNA. What appears here as the V and J calls and clone size reflects TCRdb's work, not the paper's. This sample gives about 340,000 distinct CDR3 sequences in total; about an eighth of them show up just once. 3.2% of the sample is taken by the ten largest.

This clonotype was obtained from a man in his late teens or twenties who received the YFV17D yellow fever vaccine. The material was CD4+ T cells sorted from PBMCs, obtained 15 days after the yellow fever booster vaccination.

The sequenced DNA: TGTGCCAGCTCACAAACGGCCACCTACGAGCAGTACTTC. This encodes CASSQTATYEQYF. The V gene is TRBV18 and the J gene is TRBJ2-7; the D gene lacks a confident call. V is clipped by 4 bases and J by 2 bases, and the sequence between their germline boundaries is 9 bases long. From its cysteine to its phenylalanine, the CDR3 spans 13 amino acids. Left in the record is the CDR3 DNA by itself, 39 bases read in frame from the first base. CDR1 and CDR2 (KGHSH, LQKENI) derive from the germline V gene.